The sequence of this T cell receptor beta chain was determined in a study of STAT5B mutations in CD4+ large granular lymphocyte leukemia. Here immunoSEQ multiplex PCR was the method, and the copy in TCRdb shows in-frame clones only, minus some. The table shows around 50,000 clones, with 80% to 85% occurring only once. Germline lookup yields CDR1 SGHVS and CDR2 FNYEAQ. Trimming took off 3 bases at V and 5 bases at J, with 10 bases between the two ends. CDR3 length equals 13 residues. This receptor was identified in a human donor in good health. Sequencing used CD4+ T cells from blood buffy coats. The chain is built from TRBV7-6 and TRBJ1-2; D might be TRBD1 (6 bases). CDR3 bases: TGTGCCAGCAGCTTGGGGGGGCTTTATGGCTACACCTTC. Amino acid sequence: CASSLGGLYGYTF.